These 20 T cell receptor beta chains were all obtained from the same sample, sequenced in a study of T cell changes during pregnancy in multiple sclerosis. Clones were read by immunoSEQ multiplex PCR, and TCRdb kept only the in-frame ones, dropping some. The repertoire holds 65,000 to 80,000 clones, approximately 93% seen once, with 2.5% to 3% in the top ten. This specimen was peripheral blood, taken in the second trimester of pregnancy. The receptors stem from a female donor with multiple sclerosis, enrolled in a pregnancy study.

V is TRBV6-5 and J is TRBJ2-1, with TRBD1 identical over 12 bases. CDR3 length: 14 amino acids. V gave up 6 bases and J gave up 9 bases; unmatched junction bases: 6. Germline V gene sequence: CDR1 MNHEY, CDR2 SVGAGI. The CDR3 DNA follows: TGTGCCAGCAGGTTGGGACAGGGGGCGAGTGAGCAGTTCTTC. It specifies CASRLGQGASEQFF.

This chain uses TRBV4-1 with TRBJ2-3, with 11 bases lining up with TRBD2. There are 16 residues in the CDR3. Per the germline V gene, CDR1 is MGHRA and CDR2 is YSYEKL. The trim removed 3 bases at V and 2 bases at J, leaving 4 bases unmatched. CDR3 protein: CASSHLAGGLTDTQYF. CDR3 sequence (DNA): TGCGCCAGCAGCCATCTAGCGGGGGGACTCACAGATACGCAGTATTTT.

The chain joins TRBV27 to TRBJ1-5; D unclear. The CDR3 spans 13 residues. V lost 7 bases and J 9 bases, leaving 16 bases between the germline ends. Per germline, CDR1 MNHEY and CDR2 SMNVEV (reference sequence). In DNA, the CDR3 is TGTGCCAGCATTACTCTCCGAATCGGGCCCCAGCATTTT. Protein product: CASITLRIGPQHF.

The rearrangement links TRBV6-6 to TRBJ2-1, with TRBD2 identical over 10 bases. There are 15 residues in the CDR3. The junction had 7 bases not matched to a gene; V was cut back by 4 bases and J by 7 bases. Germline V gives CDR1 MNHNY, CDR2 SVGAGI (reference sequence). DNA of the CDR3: TGTGCCAGCAGTTCCAAGCGGGGGGGCGGGAATGAGCAGTTCTTC. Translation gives CASSSKRGGGNEQFF.

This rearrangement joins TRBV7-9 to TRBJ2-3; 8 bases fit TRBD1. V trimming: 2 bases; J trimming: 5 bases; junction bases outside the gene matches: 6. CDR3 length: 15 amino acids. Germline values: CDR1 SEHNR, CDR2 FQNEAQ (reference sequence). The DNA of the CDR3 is TGTGCCAGCAGCTTAAATCAGGGGGCTCAAGATACGCAGTATTTT. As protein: CASSLNQGAQDTQYF.

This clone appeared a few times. The CDR3 coding sequence is TGTGCCAGTGGGTTTGGACAGGGGAGATACGAGCAGTACTTC. The encoded protein is CASGFGQGRYEQYF. V and J are TRBV6-1 and TRBJ2-7; 9 positions agree with TRBD1. Germline values: CDR1 MNHNS, CDR2 SASEGT. Unmatched junction bases numbered 10, after V lost 9 bases and J lost 4 bases. CDR3 size: 14 residues.

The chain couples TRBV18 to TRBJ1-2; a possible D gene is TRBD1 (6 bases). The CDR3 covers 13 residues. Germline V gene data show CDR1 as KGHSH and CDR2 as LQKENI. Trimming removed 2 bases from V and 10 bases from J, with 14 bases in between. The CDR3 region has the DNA TGTGCCAGCTCACCAAGAGATCAGGGGTCCTACACCTTC. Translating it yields CASSPRDQGSYTF.

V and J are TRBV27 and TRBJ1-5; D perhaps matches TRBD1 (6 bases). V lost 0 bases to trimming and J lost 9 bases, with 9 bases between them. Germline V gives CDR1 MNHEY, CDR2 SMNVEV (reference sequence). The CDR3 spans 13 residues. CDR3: CASSLSPQGPQHF. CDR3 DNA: TGTGCCAGCAGTTTATCTCCACAGGGGCCCCAGCATTTT.

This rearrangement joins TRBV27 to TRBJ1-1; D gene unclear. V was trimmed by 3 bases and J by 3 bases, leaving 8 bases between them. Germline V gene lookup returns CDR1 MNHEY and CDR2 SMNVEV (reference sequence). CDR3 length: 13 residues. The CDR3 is CASSFSFDTEAFF. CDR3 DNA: TGTGCCAGCAGTTTCTCTTTTGACACTGAAGCTTTCTTT.

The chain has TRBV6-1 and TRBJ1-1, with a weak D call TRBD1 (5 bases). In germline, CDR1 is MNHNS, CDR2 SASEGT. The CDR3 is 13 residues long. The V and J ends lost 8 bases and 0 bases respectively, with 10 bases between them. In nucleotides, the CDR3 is TGTGCCAGCGTCAGGGTGGTGAACACTGAAGCTTTCTTT. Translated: CASVRVVNTEAFF.

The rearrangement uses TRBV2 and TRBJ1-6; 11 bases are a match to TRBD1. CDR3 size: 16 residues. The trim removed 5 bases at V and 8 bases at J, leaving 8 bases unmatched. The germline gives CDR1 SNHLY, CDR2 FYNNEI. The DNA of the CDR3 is TGTGCCAGCAGTCCGGGACAGGGGGTCGGTGATTCACCCCTCCACTTT. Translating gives CASSPGQGVGDSPLHF.

The CDR3 here is CASSLGRYNQPQHF. CDR3 DNA: TGTGCCAGCAGCTTAGGACGGTACAATCAGCCCCAGCATTTT. The V gene is TRBV13, the J gene TRBJ1-5; D unresolved. Germline V gene data show CDR1 as PRHDT and CDR2 as FYEKMQ (reference sequence). There are 14 residues in the CDR3. Between the trimmed V and J ends, which lost 0 bases and 3 bases, there was a span of 6 bases.

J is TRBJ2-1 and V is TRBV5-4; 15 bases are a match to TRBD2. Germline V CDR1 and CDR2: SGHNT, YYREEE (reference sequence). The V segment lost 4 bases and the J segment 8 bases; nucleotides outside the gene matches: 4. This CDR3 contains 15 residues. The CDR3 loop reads CASSRTSGGGDEQFF. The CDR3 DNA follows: TGTGCCAGCAGCAGGACTAGCGGGGGGGGTGATGAGCAGTTCTTC.

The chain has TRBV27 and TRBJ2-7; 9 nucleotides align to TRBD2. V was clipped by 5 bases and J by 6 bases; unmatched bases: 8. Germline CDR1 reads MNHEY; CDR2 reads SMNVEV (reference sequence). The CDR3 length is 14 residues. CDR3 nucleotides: TGTGCCAGCAGTCCAATAGCGGGGGAGGGCGAGCAGTACTTC. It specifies CASSPIAGEGEQYF.

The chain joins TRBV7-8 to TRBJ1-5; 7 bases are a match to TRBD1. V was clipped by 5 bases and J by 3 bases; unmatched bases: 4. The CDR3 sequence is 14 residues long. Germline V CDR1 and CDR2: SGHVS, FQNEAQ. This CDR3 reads CASSGDRANQPQHF. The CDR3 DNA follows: TGTGCCAGCAGCGGTGACAGGGCCAATCAGCCCCAGCATTTT.

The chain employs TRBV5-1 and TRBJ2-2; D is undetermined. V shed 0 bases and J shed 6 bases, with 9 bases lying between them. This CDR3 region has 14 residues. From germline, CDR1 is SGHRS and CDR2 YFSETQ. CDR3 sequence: CASSLGHAAGELFF. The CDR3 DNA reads TGCGCCAGCAGCTTGGGACACGCCGCCGGGGAGCTGTTTTTT.

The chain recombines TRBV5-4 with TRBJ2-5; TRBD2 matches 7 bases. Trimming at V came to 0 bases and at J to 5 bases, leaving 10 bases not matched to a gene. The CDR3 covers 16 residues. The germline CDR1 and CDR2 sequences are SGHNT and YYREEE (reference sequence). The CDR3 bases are TGTGCCAGCAGCTTGGCGGGGGGACGAGGAGTGGAGACCCAGTACTTC. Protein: CASSLAGGRGVETQYF.

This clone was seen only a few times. For the CDR3, the DNA is TGTGCCAGCACTCACAGGGTGAACACCATATATTTT. Translating it yields CASTHRVNTIYF. This rearrangement joins TRBV2 to TRBJ1-3, with D tentatively TRBD1 (6 bases). Germline lookup yields CDR1 SNHLY and CDR2 FYNNEI. The ends were cut back, 7 bases at V and 7 bases at J, with 11 bases in the middle. The CDR3 spans 12 residues.

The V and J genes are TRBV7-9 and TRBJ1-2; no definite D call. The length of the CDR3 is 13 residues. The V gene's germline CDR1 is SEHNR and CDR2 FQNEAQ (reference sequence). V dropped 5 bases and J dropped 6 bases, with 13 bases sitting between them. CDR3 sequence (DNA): TGTGCCAGCAGCCACGAGACACAGCATGGCTACACCTTC. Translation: CASSHETQHGYTF.

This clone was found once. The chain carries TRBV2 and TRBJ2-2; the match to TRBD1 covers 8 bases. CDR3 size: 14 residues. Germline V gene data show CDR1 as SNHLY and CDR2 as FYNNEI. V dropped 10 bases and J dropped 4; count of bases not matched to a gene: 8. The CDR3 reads CATRTGHSTGELFF. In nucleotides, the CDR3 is TGTGCCACACGGACAGGGCATAGCACCGGGGAGCTGTTTTTT.